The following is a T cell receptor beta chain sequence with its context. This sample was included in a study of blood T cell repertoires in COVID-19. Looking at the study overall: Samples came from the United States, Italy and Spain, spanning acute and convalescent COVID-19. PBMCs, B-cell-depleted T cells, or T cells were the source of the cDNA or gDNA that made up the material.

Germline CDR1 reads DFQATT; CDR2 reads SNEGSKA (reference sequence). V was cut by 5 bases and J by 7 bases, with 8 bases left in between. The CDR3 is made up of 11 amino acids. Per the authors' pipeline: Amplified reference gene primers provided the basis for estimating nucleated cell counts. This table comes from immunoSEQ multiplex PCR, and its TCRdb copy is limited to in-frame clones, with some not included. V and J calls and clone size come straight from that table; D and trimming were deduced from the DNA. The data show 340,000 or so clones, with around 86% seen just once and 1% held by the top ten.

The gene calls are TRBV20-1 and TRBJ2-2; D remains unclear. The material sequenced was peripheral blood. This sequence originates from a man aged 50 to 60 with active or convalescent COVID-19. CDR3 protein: CSAPASGELFF. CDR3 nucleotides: TGCAGTGCTCCCGCTAGCGGGGAGCTGTTTTTT.